The 16 T cell receptor beta chains in this list originate from one sample, sequenced in a study of blood T cell repertoires in COVID-19. The data were produced by immunoSEQ multiplex PCR, yet TCRdb's version contains in-frame clones alone and is incomplete. The sample consists of roughly 180,000 clones, about 88% of them appearing once. Sequencing was performed on peripheral blood. These receptors all come from a man younger than 35 with acute or convalescent COVID-19.

This chain connects TRBV5-6 to TRBJ1-2; 8 positions agree with TRBD1. The CDR3 is 13 amino acids. With V trimmed by 6 bases and J by 8 bases, 9 bases remained unmatched. The germline V gene encodes CDR1 SGHDT and CDR2 YYEEEE. In nucleotides, the CDR3 is TGTGCCAGCAACAGGGGGGCTGAGAGGGGCTACACCTTC. The encoded protein is CASNRGAERGYTF.

This clone was seen just once. This chain links TRBV18 with TRBJ2-7; D remains ambiguous. The germline V and J ends were trimmed by 6 bases and 2 bases, with 17 bases remaining between them. This CDR3 comprises 15 residues. CDR1 and CDR2 (germline): KGHSH, LQKENI. The CDR3, as DNA: TGTGCCAGCTCCCCAGACAATCCTGGCGCCTACGAGCAGTACTTC. Protein sequence: CASSPDNPGAYEQYF.

The rearrangement links TRBV2 to TRBJ1-5; D unresolved. V lost 2 bases to trimming and J lost 4 bases, with 6 bases between them. The V gene's germline CDR1 is SNHLY and CDR2 FYNNEI. This CDR3 region has 13 residues. The CDR3 DNA sequence: TGTGCCAGCAGTGAAAATCTAAATCAGCCCCAGCATTTT. The encoded protein is CASSENLNQPQHF.

V gene TRBV9 combines with J gene TRBJ2-1; 13 bases are shared with TRBD2. The germline CDR1 and CDR2 sequences are SGDLS and YYNGEE. The CDR3 is made up of 16 amino acids. The V segment lost 7 bases and the J segment 2 bases; nucleotides outside the gene matches: 6. CDR3 amino acids: CASAGTSGVTYNEQFF. The CDR3 DNA is TGTGCCAGCGCAGGGACTAGCGGGGTCACCTACAATGAGCAGTTCTTC.

The rearrangement joins TRBV7-2 to TRBJ2-5; D remains unclear. V gave up 1 base and J gave up 5 bases, with 5 bases separating them. This CDR3 region has 12 residues. Germline CDR1 and CDR2: SGHTA and FQGNSA. CDR3: CASSLVRETQYF. DNA of the CDR3: TGTGCCAGCAGCTTAGTCCGGGAGACCCAGTACTTC.

The chain joins TRBV15 to TRBJ2-4; 11 nucleotides align to TRBD2. The CDR3 is 23 amino acids. The germline gives CDR1 LNHNV, CDR2 YYDKDF (reference sequence). V was pared by 0 bases and J by 0 bases, with 19 bases of the junction left unmatched. The CDR3 DNA reads as TGTGCCACCAGCAGAGATGGGACTAGCGGCGATCTTTGGGGAAATCTAGCCAAAAACATTCAGTACTTC. Translated, it gives CATSRDGTSGDLWGNLAKNIQYF.

The chain carries TRBV7-9 and TRBJ1-1; D remains unclear. Germline V gene lookup returns CDR1 SEHNR and CDR2 FQNEAQ (reference sequence). Deletions cut 5 bases from V and 0 bases from J, with 10 bases between. The CDR3 spans 14 residues. Here the CDR3 DNA reads TGTGCCAGCAGCCCAACCTCAGTGAACACTGAAGCTTTCTTT. Protein product: CASSPTSVNTEAFF.

This chain links TRBV19 with TRBJ2-7; tentatively, D is TRBD1 (5 bases). The CDR3 extends over 15 amino acids. Looked up from germline, CDR1 is LNHDA and CDR2 is SQIVND (reference sequence). V lost 6 bases to trimming and J lost 7 bases, with 22 bases between them. The CDR3 here is CASREDGHTIREQYF. The CDR3 coding sequence is TGTGCCAGTAGGGAAGACGGACACACTATTCGAGAGCAGTACTTC.

This chain uses TRBV2 with TRBJ2-3; 9 bases match TRBD2. V gave up 5 bases and J gave up 4 bases; unmatched junction bases: 10. The CDR3 totals 16 residues. Germline-derived CDR1 and CDR2 are SNHLY and FYNNEI. CDR3 nucleotides: TGTGCCAGCAGTTCCATGGCGGGGGGGCCGGCAGATACGCAGTATTTT. Translating it yields CASSSMAGGPADTQYF. Supplemented by reference TRBV2 and TRBJ2-3, the full variable domain reads EPEVTQTPSHQVTQMGQEVILRCVPISNHLYFYWYRQILGQKVEFLVSFYNNEISEKSEIFDDQFSVERPDGSNFTLKIRSTKLEDSAMYFCASSSMAGGPADTQYFGPGTRLTVL.

The chain uses TRBV5-5 and TRBJ2-5; 8 bases align to TRBD2. The germline V gene encodes CDR1 SGHKS and CDR2 YYEKEE (reference sequence). J lost 0 bases, V lost 3 bases, and 4 bases had no gene match. CDR3 length: 15 amino acids. CDR3 nucleotides: TGTGCCAGCAGCTCCCTAGCGGGCCACCAAGAGACCCAGTACTTC. It specifies CASSSLAGHQETQYF.

The chain carries TRBV29-1 and TRBJ2-7; D remains unclear. The CDR3 is made up of 11 amino acids. Germline lookup yields CDR1 SQVTM and CDR2 ANQGSEA. Trimming pared 6 bases from V and 3 bases from J, leaving 9 bases between. CDR3 region: CSVRLGYEQYF. The CDR3 DNA reads TGCAGCGTCCGACTGGGCTACGAGCAGTACTTC.

The count of this clone is one. V and J are TRBV9 and TRBJ2-3; TRBD1 agrees at 7 bases. This CDR3 is 15 amino acids long. The germline gives CDR1 SGDLS, CDR2 YYNGEE. J was trimmed by 5 bases and V by 0 bases; bases with no gene match: 6. The CDR3 sequence is CASSVAPQGVDTQYF. The CDR3 coding sequence is TGTGCCAGCAGCGTAGCTCCCCAGGGGGTAGATACGCAGTATTTT.

This chain uses TRBV6-5 with TRBJ1-6; possibly TRBD1 for D (6 bases). Trimming stripped 8 bases from V and 6 bases from J, with 17 bases between. The CDR3 totals 15 residues. The germline gives CDR1 MNHEY, CDR2 SVGAGI. The CDR3 DNA sequence: TGTGCCAGCCACCCAACAGGGCACGCTAATTCACCCCTCCACTTT. As protein: CASHPTGHANSPLHF.

Concerning this clone itself: Within the sample, other DNA sequences also encode this same CDR3. The CDR3 DNA is TGTGCCAGCAGCGTCTCCCTCAACACTGAAGCTTTCTTT. It codes for CASSVSLNTEAFF. J is TRBJ1-1 and V is TRBV9; D unclear. This CDR3 has 13 amino acids. The germline V gene encodes CDR1 SGDLS and CDR2 YYNGEE. V was trimmed by 2 bases and J by 2 bases, leaving 7 bases between them.

CDR3 nucleotides: TGTGCCAGCAGTTCCTATTACAATGAGCAGTTCTTC. This gives the protein CASSSYYNEQFF. V gene TRBV27 combines with J gene TRBJ2-1; D remains unclear. The CDR3 is 12 residues long. V dropped 4 bases and J dropped 4 bases, with 5 bases sitting between them. Per germline, CDR1 MNHEY and CDR2 SMNVEV (reference sequence).

The CDR3 reads CASRGSEREQFF. DNA of the CDR3: TGTGCCAGCAGGGGGAGTGAACGGGAGCAGTTCTTC. J is TRBJ2-1 and V is TRBV2; weak D call: TRBD2 (5 bases). CDR1 is SNHLY and CDR2 is FYNNEI in the germline V gene. CDR3 length: 12 amino acids. The V gene lost 6 bases and the J gene lost 10 bases, with 13 bases spanning the gap.